This TCR beta chain stems from a study of shared clonotypes between healthy human individuals. Only CD45RO-negative cells positively selected for CCR7 counted as naive CD8 cells, so terminally differentiated effector memory CD45RA+ cells were excluded. Here immunoSEQ multiplex PCR was the method, and the copy in TCRdb shows in-frame clones only, minus some. In the table there are about 750,000 clones, 85% to 95% of which are singletons. Looked up from germline, CDR1 is SNHLY and CDR2 is FYNNEI. CDR3 length equals 15 residues. With V trimmed by 5 bases and J by 2 bases, 3 bases remained unmatched. The source material was naive CD8+ T cells sorted from blood. This receptor was taken from a man aged 25-45 years in good health. This rearrangement joins TRBV2 to TRBJ2-7; TRBD2 matches 13 bases. DNA of the CDR3: TGTGCCAGCAGTTGGACTAGCGGGAGCACCTACGAGCAGTACTTC. It specifies CASSWTSGSTYEQYF.